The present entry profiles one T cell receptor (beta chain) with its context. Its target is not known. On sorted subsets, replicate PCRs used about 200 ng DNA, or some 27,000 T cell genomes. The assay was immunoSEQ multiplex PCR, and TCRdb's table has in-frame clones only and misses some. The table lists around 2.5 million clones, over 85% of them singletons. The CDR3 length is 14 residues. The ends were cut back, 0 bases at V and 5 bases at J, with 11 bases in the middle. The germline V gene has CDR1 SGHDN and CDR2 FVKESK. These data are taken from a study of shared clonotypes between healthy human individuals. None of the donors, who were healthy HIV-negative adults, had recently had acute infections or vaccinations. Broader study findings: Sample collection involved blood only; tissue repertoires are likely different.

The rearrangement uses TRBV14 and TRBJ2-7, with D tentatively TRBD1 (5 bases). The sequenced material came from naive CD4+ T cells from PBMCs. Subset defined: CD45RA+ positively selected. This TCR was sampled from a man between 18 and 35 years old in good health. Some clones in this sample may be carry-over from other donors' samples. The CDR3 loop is CASSQDVQGDEQYF. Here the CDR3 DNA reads TGTGCCAGCAGCCAAGATGTGCAGGGCGACGAGCAGTACTTC.